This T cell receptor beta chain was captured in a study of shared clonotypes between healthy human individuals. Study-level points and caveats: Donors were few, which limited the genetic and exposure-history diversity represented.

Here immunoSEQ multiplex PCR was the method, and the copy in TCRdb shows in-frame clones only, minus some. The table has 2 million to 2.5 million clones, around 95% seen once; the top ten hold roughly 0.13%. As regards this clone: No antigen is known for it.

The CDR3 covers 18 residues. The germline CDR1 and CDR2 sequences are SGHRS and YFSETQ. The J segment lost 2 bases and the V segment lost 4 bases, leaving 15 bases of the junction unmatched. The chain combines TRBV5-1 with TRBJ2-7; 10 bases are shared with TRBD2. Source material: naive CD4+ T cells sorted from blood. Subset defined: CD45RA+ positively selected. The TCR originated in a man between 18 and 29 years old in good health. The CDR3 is CASSPSPSGGVGTYEQYF. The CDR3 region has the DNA TGCGCCAGCAGCCCGAGCCCTAGCGGGGGCGTGGGGACCTACGAGCAGTACTTC.